Shown below are 32 T cell receptor beta chains from a single sample sequenced in a study of a mutant IDH1 vaccine in newly diagnosed glioma. Time point reported: week 11, during vaccination. It was 300 ug of mutant IDH1 20-mer peptide that made up each vaccine dose, given with topical imiquimod. Their antigen targets remain unknown. Libraries were prepared by immunoSEQ multiplex PCR; TCRdb keeps only in-frame clonotypes and omits some of them. The data hold around 60,000 clones, with roughly 90% observed a single time. The input for sequencing was PBMCs, taken from a glioma patient whose treatment included an IDH1 peptide vaccine. These receptors were obtained from a man between 40 and 49 years old with glioma.

There are a few counts of this clone. The chain links TRBV5-1 to TRBJ1-2; no firm D call. Germline CDR1 reads SGHRS; CDR2 reads YFSETQ. V lost 3 bases and J lost 8, with 14 bases in between. The CDR3 extends over 13 amino acids. The CDR3: CASSSTDVEGYTF. For the CDR3, the DNA is TGCGCCAGCAGCTCGACGGACGTTGAAGGCTACACCTTC.

This clone has just one count. The CDR3 region has the DNA TGTGCCAGCAGCCTGGGGTACAGTCAAGAGACCCAGTACTTC. Amino acids: CASSLGYSQETQYF. The chain is built from TRBV5-8 and TRBJ2-5; D is unclear. The CDR3 covers 14 residues. Germline CDR1 and CDR2: SGHTS and YDEGEE. Trimming took off 4 bases at V and 2 bases at J, with 12 bases between the two ends.

As for this clone: Being one base from a much bigger clone, this may be a read error. This same CDR3 is encoded by further DNA sequences in the sample. The rearrangement joins TRBV5-4 to TRBJ1-1; TRBD1 is a possible D gene (6 bases). The CDR3 extends over 14 amino acids. Per germline, CDR1 SGHNT and CDR2 YYREEE (reference sequence). The CDR3 loop is CASSSRVGDTEAFF. DNA for the CDR3: TGTGCCAGCAGCTCGCGGGTCGGGGACACTGAGGCTTTCTTT.

The chain uses TRBV6-4 and TRBJ2-7; tentative D call: TRBD2 (5 bases). Trimming stripped 2 bases from V and 0 bases from J, with 11 bases between. Germline V gene lookup returns CDR1 MRHNA and CDR2 SNTAGT. The CDR3 totals 15 residues. The CDR3 DNA is TGTGCCAGCAGTGACCGGGATCCCAGCTCCTACGAGCAGTACGTC. Protein: CASSDRDPSSYEQYV.

The rearrangement joins TRBV7-8 to TRBJ2-1; 7 nucleotides match TRBD2. The germline V gene has CDR1 SGHVS and CDR2 FQNEAQ. This CDR3 has 15 residues. The V gene end was trimmed by 5 bases and the J gene end by 6 bases; junction bases not matched to a gene: 10. CDR3 residues: CASSQGRELFNEQFF. CDR3 coding DNA: TGTGCCAGCAGCCAAGGGAGGGAGTTATTCAATGAGCAGTTCTTC.

V usage is TRBV7-3 and J usage is TRBJ2-3, with no clear D. V was cut by 4 bases and J by 2 bases, with 7 bases left in between. The CDR3 has 13 residues. Germline V gives CDR1 SGHTA, CDR2 FQGTGA. This chain's CDR3 is CASSSYYTDTQYF. Here the CDR3 DNA reads TGTGCCAGCAGCTCCTATTACACAGATACGCAGTATTTT.

The J gene is TRBJ2-2, the V gene TRBV7-6; possibly TRBD2 for D (6 bases). Germline V gives CDR1 SGHVS, CDR2 FNYEAQ. The CDR3 contains 16 residues. V was pared by 6 bases and J by 6 bases, with 20 bases between. CDR3 loop: CASSFRLVSVSGELFF. CDR3 sequence (DNA): TGTGCCAGCAGTTTTCGACTAGTGTCTGTCTCCGGGGAGCTGTTTTTT.

V gene TRBV4-1 combines with J gene TRBJ1-6; 10 bases agree with TRBD1. CDR3 length equals 15 residues. In germline, CDR1 is MGHRA, CDR2 YSYEKL. Trimming cost V 5 bases and J 8 bases; bases outside gene matches: 6. CDR3 sequence (DNA): TGCGCCAGCAGCAAGCGACAGGGGGCGGATTCACCCCTCCACTTT. Its translation is CASSKRQGADSPLHF.

The chain uses TRBV7-2 and TRBJ2-7; 9 nucleotides agree with TRBD2. Germline V lookup: CDR1 SGHTA, CDR2 FQGNSA. The J segment lost 4 bases and the V segment lost 1 base, leaving 8 bases of the junction unmatched. The length of the CDR3 is 16 residues. As DNA, the CDR3 is TGTGCCAGCAGCTTAGAGACGACTAGCGGAGTTTACGAGCAGTACTTC. This gives the protein CASSLETTSGVYEQYF.

The chain joins TRBV9 to TRBJ2-7, with D possibly being TRBD1 (6 bases). Trimming stripped 4 bases from V and 6 bases from J, with 17 bases between. The CDR3 runs 14 residues. Looked up from germline, CDR1 is SGDLS and CDR2 is YYNGEE. In DNA, the CDR3 is TGTGCCAGCAGCTCGAGCAGGGGTTTTGGCGAGCAGTACTTC. Amino acid sequence: CASSSSRGFGEQYF. The complete variable domain, with remaining parts taken from reference TRBV9 and TRBJ2-7, reads DSGVTQTPKHLITATGQRVTLRCSPRSGDLSVYWYQQSLDQGLQFLIQYYNGEERAKGNILERFSAQQFPDLHSELNLSSLELGDSALYFCASSSSRGFGEQYFGPGTRLTVT.

The chain uses TRBV6-4 and TRBJ1-1; TRBD1 is a possible D gene (6 bases). V gave up 2 bases and J gave up 1 base, with 8 bases separating them. The germline gives CDR1 MRHNA, CDR2 SNTAGT. The CDR3 totals 14 residues. The DNA for the CDR3 is TGTGCCAGCAGTGACACGGACAGGAACACTGAAGCTTTCTTT. Translating gives CASSDTDRNTEAFF.

This clone appeared once. The chain is built from TRBV11-2 and TRBJ2-3; TRBD2 matches 8 bases. Germline V lookup: CDR1 SGHAT, CDR2 FQNNGV. J gave up 2 bases and V 4 bases, and 5 bases lay outside the gene matches. This CDR3 contains 15 residues. The DNA for the CDR3 is TGTGCCAGCAGCTCTGCGGGAGGACACACAGATACGCAGTATTTT. Its protein product is CASSSAGGHTDTQYF.

This chain uses TRBV4-3 with TRBJ1-1, with D possibly matching TRBD1 (6 bases). The CDR3 is made up of 15 amino acids. V lost 0 bases and J 0 bases, leaving 8 bases between the germline ends. The germline V gene has CDR1 LGHNA and CDR2 YSLEER. CDR3: CASSQETGVNTEAFF. DNA for the CDR3: TGCGCCAGCAGCCAAGAGACAGGCGTGAACACTGAAGCTTTCTTT.

This sequence joins TRBV5-4 and TRBJ2-3; D not certain. In germline, CDR1 is SGHNT, CDR2 YYREEE (reference sequence). V lost 0 bases and J 6 bases, leaving 17 bases between the germline ends. CDR3 size: 16 residues. As DNA, the CDR3 is TGTGCCAGCAGCTTGGACTCGGCTAGTGAGCATGATACGCAGTATTTT. Translated: CASSLDSASEHDTQYF.

The V gene is TRBV5-5, the J gene TRBJ2-2, with D perhaps matching TRBD1 or TRBD2 (5 bases each). CDR3 length equals 14 residues. CDR1 SGHKS and CDR2 YYEKEE come from the germline V gene (reference sequence). V was cut by 1 base and J by 7 bases, with 11 bases left in between. CDR3 DNA sequence: TGTGCCAGCAGCTTGATAGGGGACCTCGGGGAGCTGTTTTTT. Translation: CASSLIGDLGELFF.

This sequence joins TRBV6-1 and TRBJ1-5; no clear D gene. Germline V gene sequence: CDR1 MNHNS, CDR2 SASEGT. This CDR3 is built from 14 residues. The V gene lost 1 base and the J gene lost 7 bases, with 11 bases spanning the gap. CDR3 region: CASSEGVSGQPQHF. CDR3 coding DNA: TGTGCCAGCAGTGAAGGAGTATCCGGCCAGCCCCAGCATTTT.

The rearrangement joins TRBV7-9 to TRBJ1-1; D is possibly TRBD1 (5 bases). Trimming removed 3 bases at V and 3 bases at J, with 11 bases between. CDR3 length equals 14 residues. CDR1 is SEHNR, CDR2 FQNEAQ, per germline (reference sequence). Here the CDR3 reads CASSFGSGDTEAFF. In DNA, the CDR3 is TGTGCCAGCAGCTTTGGTTCGGGGGACACTGAAGCTTTCTTT.

The genes are TRBV4-3 and TRBJ2-7; TRBD1 matches at 7 bases. Germline V gives CDR1 LGHNA, CDR2 YSLEER. Germline trimming cut 2 bases from V and 5 bases from J; bases unmatched to any gene: 12. The CDR3 is 16 residues long. This chain's CDR3 is CASSQFLDRSGDEQYF. In nucleotides, the CDR3 is TGCGCCAGCAGCCAATTTTTGGACAGGTCTGGGGACGAGCAGTACTTC.

V usage is TRBV19 and J usage is TRBJ2-3; no clear D. Trimming removed 3 bases at V and 9 bases at J, with 19 bases between. This CDR3 spans 15 amino acids. Germline CDR1 LNHDA, CDR2 SQIVND (reference sequence). CDR3 nucleotide sequence: TGTGCCAGTAGTATGAGTGGGTTAGACGGGCAAACGCAGTATTTT. This translates into CASSMSGLDGQTQYF. Supplemented by reference TRBV19 and TRBJ2-3, the full variable domain reads DGGITQSPKYLFRKEGQNVTLSCEQNLNHDAMYWYRQDPGQGLRLIYYSQIVNDFQKGDIAEGYSVSREKKESFPLTVTSAQKNPTAFYLCASSMSGLDGQTQYFGPGTRLTVL.

This chain connects TRBV18 to TRBJ2-2, with D uncertain. The germline gives CDR1 KGHSH, CDR2 LQKENI. V dropped 3 bases and J dropped 9 bases, with 8 bases sitting between them. The CDR3 is made up of 12 amino acids. The CDR3 reads CASSPDRRELFF. The DNA for the CDR3 is TGTGCCAGCTCACCGGACCGGCGGGAGCTGTTTTTT.

This chain joins TRBV6-1 and TRBJ1-1, with D unresolved. The length of the CDR3 is 18 residues. Trimming pared 2 bases from V and 3 bases from J, leaving 22 bases between. Germline V gene data show CDR1 as MNHNS and CDR2 as SASEGT. The CDR3 nucleotides read TGTGCCAGCAGTGAATTCCCACGGGTGGGCGGACTATACACTGAAGCTTTCTTT. Translated, it gives CASSEFPRVGGLYTEAFF.

The chain has TRBV19 and TRBJ1-6; 9 bases match TRBD1. Unmatched junction bases numbered 10, after V lost 6 bases and J lost 13 bases. Germline V gene data show CDR1 as LNHDA and CDR2 as SQIVND (reference sequence). The CDR3 spans 14 residues. The CDR3 loop is CASRGDRAELPLHF. The CDR3 DNA reads as TGTGCCAGTAGAGGGGACAGGGCAGAACTGCCCCTCCACTTT.

The rearrangement links TRBV11-1 to TRBJ1-1; possible D gene TRBD1, 5 bases. V was clipped by 4 bases and J by 5 bases, with 14 bases between them. Germline V gene lookup returns CDR1 SGHAT and CDR2 FQDESV (reference sequence). The CDR3 covers 14 residues. The DNA for the CDR3 is TGTGCCAGCAGCTGGGGCGTGGACGGGACTGAAGCTTTCTTT. It specifies CASSWGVDGTEAFF.

V usage is TRBV28 and J usage is TRBJ1-5, with D tentatively TRBD1 (5 bases). The V end lost 3 bases, the J end lost 1 base, and 7 bases lay between the germline ends. The V gene's germline CDR1 is MDHEN and CDR2 SYDVKM. The CDR3 covers 14 residues. The CDR3 DNA follows: TGTGCCAGCAGTTTGGGGGGGAGCAATCAGCCCCAGCATTTT. Protein: CASSLGGSNQPQHF.

The chain couples TRBV9 to TRBJ2-7; D possibly corresponds to TRBD1 (5 bases). The CDR3 contains 14 residues. V was pared by 0 bases and J by 5 bases, with 12 bases between. CDR1 is SGDLS and CDR2 is YYNGEE in the germline V gene. The CDR3 protein is CASSVGVGVDEQYF. CDR3 nucleotides: TGTGCCAGCAGCGTAGGGGTAGGGGTCGACGAGCAGTACTTC.

The genes are TRBV2 and TRBJ1-4, with D unclear. The V end lost 1 base, the J end lost 2 bases, and 17 bases lay between the germline ends. The CDR3 sequence is 18 residues long. From germline, CDR1 is SNHLY and CDR2 FYNNEI. For the CDR3, the DNA is TGTGCCAGCAGTGAAGAGGGATTAAGGGCGACTACTAATGAAAAACTGTTTTTT. Translated, it gives CASSEEGLRATTNEKLFF.

The chain employs TRBV5-5 and TRBJ2-2, with D perhaps matching TRBD1 (6 bases). CDR3 length: 16 residues. Germline loops: CDR1 SGHKS, CDR2 YYEKEE (reference sequence). Trimming pared 0 bases from V and 1 base from J, leaving 10 bases between. In nucleotides, the CDR3 is TGTGCCAGCAGCTTGGTGACGGGACAGAACACCGGGGAGCTGTTTTTT. Residues: CASSLVTGQNTGELFF.

The rearrangement links TRBV19 to TRBJ2-5; TRBD1 aligns across 7 bases. J lost 5 bases, V lost 7 bases, and 10 bases had no gene match. The CDR3 runs to 14 residues. Per germline, CDR1 LNHDA and CDR2 SQIVND (reference sequence). CDR3 sequence reads: CASTKPRTGETQYF. CDR3 sequence (DNA): TGTGCCAGTACCAAGCCCCGGACAGGTGAGACCCAGTACTTC.

The V call is TRBV9, the J call TRBJ1-4, with TRBD1 as a possible D gene (5 bases). The CDR3 is 15 residues long. V dropped 0 bases and J dropped 3 bases, with 9 bases sitting between them. Germline loops: CDR1 SGDLS, CDR2 YYNGEE. CDR3 nucleotide sequence: TGTGCCAGCAGCGTAGGGGCGGGGGCTAATGAAAAACTGTTTTTT. Translation gives CASSVGAGANEKLFF.

In this sample, this clone turned up once. The junction differs from germline at one of its ends, possibly a read error. The same CDR3 is also encoded by other DNA sequences in this sample. The V and J genes are TRBV19 and TRBJ2-6, with TRBD1 identical over 7 bases. This CDR3 is built from 19 residues. CDR1 and CDR2 from the germline V gene are LNHDA and SQIVND (reference sequence). For the CDR3, the DNA is TGTGCCAGTCGAGCTTTGGACAGCCGAGTCTTTAAGGGGGCTAACGTCCTGACTTTC. It codes for CASRALDSRVFKGANVLTF.

The chain has TRBV6-6 and TRBJ2-7, with a tentative D call TRBD1 (6 bases). The CDR3 length is 14 residues. CDR1 and CDR2 from the germline V gene are MNHNY and SVGAGI (reference sequence). V shed 2 bases and J shed 7 bases, with 15 bases lying between them. CDR3 nucleotide sequence: TGTGCCAGCAGTTACGGGGACATATCGCGAGAGCAGTACTTC. Amino acids: CASSYGDISREQYF.

This CDR3 reads CASSLGELIIQGTEAFF. The CDR3 DNA sequence: TGTGCCAGCAGCTTGGGCGAACTGATAATTCAGGGGACTGAAGCTTTCTTT. The chain links TRBV5-8 to TRBJ1-1, with D possibly being TRBD1 (6 bases). V was clipped by 0 bases and J by 5 bases, with 20 bases between them. Germline loops: CDR1 SGHTS, CDR2 YDEGEE. This CDR3 spans 17 amino acids.